Presented here are 16 T cell receptor beta chains from one specimen sequenced in a study of sequential checkpoint blockade in melanoma. TCRdb's copy holds only in-frame clones and misses some; the assay was immunoSEQ multiplex PCR. The table includes fewer than 7,000 clones, approximately 26% detected once. Treatment noted: randomized to nivolumab then ipilimumab (arm A) or the reverse (arm B). The sample here was tumor tissue (inferred from file names), taken from a patient given nivolumab and ipilimumab in sequence. These receptors all stem from a human donor with melanoma.

This clone was observed a few times. J is TRBJ1-2 and V is TRBV29-1; D is possibly TRBD1 (6 bases). The V end lost 3 bases, the J end lost 7 bases, and 18 bases lay between the germline ends. Germline CDR1 and CDR2: SQVTM and ANQGSEA. There are 14 residues in the CDR3. Here the CDR3 reads CSVDWSAQGSGYTF. The DNA for the CDR3 is TGCAGCGTTGACTGGTCGGCACAGGGAAGTGGCTACACCTTC.

The chain has TRBV9 and TRBJ1-3, with a possible D match to TRBD1 (5 bases). V was clipped by 0 bases and J by 3 bases, with 7 bases between them. CDR3 size: 14 residues. Germline lookup yields CDR1 SGDLS and CDR2 YYNGEE. Here the CDR3 reads CASSVGGDGNTIYF. As DNA, the CDR3 is TGTGCCAGCAGCGTAGGGGGCGATGGAAACACCATATATTTT.

In this sample, this clone turned up a few times. CDR3 DNA: TGTGCCAGCAGCCCCCTAGGAGGGGGCGTAGAGACCCAGTACTTC. Its translation is CASSPLGGGVETQYF. The chain is built from TRBV11-3 and TRBJ2-5, with D tentatively TRBD1 (7 bases). CDR1 is SGHNT and CDR2 is YENEEA in the germline V gene. The CDR3 runs to 15 residues. With 5 bases removed from V and 4 bases from J, the gap between germline ends came to 17 bases.

This clone was seen more than once but under ten times. Here the CDR3 reads CASSPRGEGTTWREVLADTQYF. DNA of the CDR3: TGTGCCAGCAGTCCCAGGGGAGAGGGGACGACCTGGCGGGAGGTACTCGCAGATACGCAGTATTTT. The chain employs TRBV28 and TRBJ2-3; 8 nucleotides align to TRBD2. The CDR3 loop spans 22 amino acids. Per germline, CDR1 MDHEN and CDR2 SYDVKM. V gave up 5 bases and J gave up 4 bases; unmatched junction bases: 29.

This clone showed up just a few times. Sequence at one end of the junction differs from germline and may be a read error. V gene TRBV6-8 combines with J gene TRBJ2-5; TRBD2 might be the D (7 bases). Germline values: CDR1 MNHGY, CDR2 SAAAGT. The CDR3 runs to 16 residues. The CDR3 here is CAISGRGGGAIETQYF. In nucleotides, the CDR3 is TGTGCCATCAGTGGGAGAGGGGGGGGCGCGATAGAGACCCAGTACTTC.

V gene TRBV19 combines with J gene TRBJ2-3; D might be TRBD1 (6 bases). The CDR3 contains 17 residues. The V end was cut by 4 bases, the J end by 0 bases, with 17 bases between. Germline CDR1 reads LNHDA; CDR2 reads SQIVND (reference sequence). This CDR3 reads CASSTGARAGSTDTQYF. The CDR3 DNA follows: TGTGCCAGTAGTACAGGGGCTCGGGCAGGGAGCACAGATACGCAGTATTTT.

CDR3 DNA sequence: TGTGCCAGCAGCGGACAGGGGTACGAGCAGTACTTC. Its translation: CASSGQGYEQYF. The chain links TRBV9 to TRBJ2-7; TRBD1 aligns across 8 bases. The CDR3 spans 12 residues. Germline CDR1 reads SGDLS; CDR2 reads YYNGEE. J was trimmed by 4 bases and V by 3 bases; bases with no gene match: 0. The whole variable domain, filled in from reference TRBV9 and TRBJ2-7, reads DSGVTQTPKHLITATGQRVTLRCSPRSGDLSVYWYQQSLDQGLQFLIQYYNGEERAKGNILERFSAQQFPDLHSELNLSSLELGDSALYFCASSGQGYEQYFGPGTRLTVT.

By sample share, this clone is medium-sized. The rearrangement joins TRBV11-3 to TRBJ2-7; D uncertain. With 5 bases removed from V and 0 bases from J, the gap between germline ends came to 11 bases. CDR3 length equals 14 residues. Germline V gives CDR1 SGHNT, CDR2 YENEEA. The DNA for the CDR3 is TGTGCCAGCAGCACGGGTCCTAGCTCCTACGAGCAGTACTTC. This translates into CASSTGPSSYEQYF.

The chain combines TRBV9 with TRBJ2-1; D possibly corresponds to TRBD2 (5 bases). Trimming took off 0 bases at V and 6 bases at J, with 10 bases between the two ends. This CDR3 spans 14 amino acids. CDR1 SGDLS and CDR2 YYNGEE come from the germline V gene. CDR3 coding DNA: TGTGCCAGCAGCGTAGAGGAGGATCGCAATGAGCAGTTCTTC. Translating gives CASSVEEDRNEQFF.

The sample holds a few counts of this clone. The chain links TRBV6-8 to TRBJ1-1; D uncertain. The CDR3 consists of 12 residues. Germline lookup yields CDR1 MNHGY and CDR2 SAAAGT. Trimming shortened V by 2 bases and J by 5 bases, and 6 bases separated the two germline ends. The CDR3 protein is CASSYGETEAFF. The CDR3 DNA is TGTGCCAGCAGTTACGGGGAAACTGAAGCTTTCTTT.

This clone was observed a handful of times. This chain uses TRBV25-1 with TRBJ2-3, with 7 bases that match TRBD1. Germline CDR1 is MGHDK and CDR2 is SYGVNS. This CDR3 spans 15 amino acids. The J segment lost 1 base and the V segment lost 4 bases, leaving 5 bases of the junction unmatched. The CDR3 DNA reads TGTGCCAGCAGTGCCTTAACAGGGGGCACAGATACGCAGTATTTT. It codes for CASSALTGGTDTQYF.

V gene TRBV29-1 combines with J gene TRBJ2-3; 7 bases map to TRBD2. After removal of 5 bases from V and 0 bases from J, the junction contained 5 bases not matched to a gene. The CDR3 spans 14 residues. Germline V CDR1 and CDR2: SQVTM, ANQGSEA. CDR3 residues: CSVPASGSTDTQYF. The CDR3, as DNA: TGCAGCGTTCCCGCTAGCGGTAGCACAGATACGCAGTATTTT.

This clone was detected a few times. This chain joins TRBV6-8 and TRBJ2-1; maybe TRBD2 (6 bases). CDR1 and CDR2 from the germline V gene are MNHGY and SAAAGT. Trimming removed 3 bases at V and 4 bases at J, with 13 bases between. The CDR3 totals 15 residues. The CDR3 is CASSYSGQAYNEQFF. CDR3 sequence (DNA): TGTGCCAGCAGTTATAGCGGTCAGGCGTACAATGAGCAGTTCTTC.

In its sample, this clone is medium-sized. The rearrangement joins TRBV6-8 to TRBJ2-4, with D tentatively TRBD2 (6 bases). CDR3 size: 19 residues. Trimming pared 0 bases from V and 8 bases from J, leaving 26 bases between. Germline loops: CDR1 MNHGY, CDR2 SAAAGT. CDR3 region: CASSYSSFPSDPEGDIQYF. In DNA form, the CDR3 reads TGTGCCAGCAGTTACTCCTCTTTCCCTTCGGACCCGGAGGGAGACATTCAGTACTTC.

The chain carries TRBV28 and TRBJ2-2, with D maybe TRBD1 (5 bases). The CDR3 consists of 15 residues. Germline V CDR1 and CDR2: MDHEN, SYDVKM. CDR3 loop: CAIAGRNLWAGELFF. Written as DNA, the CDR3 is TGTGCTATCGCAGGGCGTAATCTGTGGGCCGGGGAGCTGTTTTTT.

This clone showed up many times. The V gene is TRBV11-3, the J gene TRBJ2-3; tentatively, D is TRBD1 (5 bases). The CDR3 contains 16 residues. V dropped 2 bases and J dropped 0 bases, with 12 bases sitting between them. The V gene's germline CDR1 is SGHNT and CDR2 YENEEA. The CDR3 sequence: CASSLRAGQSTDTQYF. The CDR3 region has the DNA TGTGCCAGCAGCTTAAGGGCAGGGCAGAGCACAGATACGCAGTATTTT.